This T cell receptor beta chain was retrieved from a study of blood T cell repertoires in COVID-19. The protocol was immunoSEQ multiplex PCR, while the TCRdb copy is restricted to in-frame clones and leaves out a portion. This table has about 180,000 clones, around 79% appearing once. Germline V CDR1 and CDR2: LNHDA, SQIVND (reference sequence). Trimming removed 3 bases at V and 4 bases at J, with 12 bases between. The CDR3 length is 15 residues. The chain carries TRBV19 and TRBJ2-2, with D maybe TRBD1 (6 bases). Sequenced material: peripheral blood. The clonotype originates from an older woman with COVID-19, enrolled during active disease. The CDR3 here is CASSITGSATGELFF. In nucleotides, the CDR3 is TGTGCCAGTAGTATTACAGGGTCGGCCACCGGGGAGCTGTTTTTT.